Listed here are 18 T cell receptor beta chains from one sample, sequenced in a study of OX40 agonist ivuxolimab in advanced cancers. Here immunoSEQ multiplex PCR was the method, and the copy in TCRdb shows in-frame clones only, minus some. The table includes some 91,000 clones, around 87% detected once. This specimen consisted of CD4+ or CD8+ T cells sorted from blood, obtained in a trial of the OX40 agonist ivuxolimab. The receptors here all came from an adult with an advanced solid tumor such as melanoma, head and neck, liver or kidney cancer.

V and J are TRBV12-2 and TRBJ1-1. TRBV12-2 is designated a pseudogene. The CDR3 runs 13 residues. The CDR3 is CASRLVFAPEAFF. The DNA for the CDR3 is TGTGCAAGTCGCTTAGTATTTGCCCCTGAAGCTTTCTTT.

The J gene is TRBJ1-1, the V gene TRBV11-3; D gene unclear. V was clipped by 3 bases and J by 5 bases, with 4 bases between them. CDR3 length equals 11 residues. From germline, CDR1 is SGHNT and CDR2 YENEEA. The CDR3 sequence: CASSFKTEAFF. The CDR3 coding sequence is TGTGCCAGCAGCTTCAAGACTGAAGCTTTCTTT.

The table lists this clone with a count of one. This chain connects TRBV6-1 to TRBJ1-1; D may be TRBD1 (5 bases). The CDR3 is 14 amino acids. With 3 bases removed from V and 5 bases from J, the gap between germline ends came to 13 bases. The germline V gene has CDR1 MNHNS and CDR2 SASEGT. The CDR3 sequence is CASSDEGSMTEAFF. The CDR3 bases are TGTGCCAGCAGTGATGAGGGGTCTATGACTGAAGCTTTCTTT.

A few counts support this clone. This chain uses TRBV11-2 with TRBJ2-7, with 15 bases that match TRBD2. The CDR3 loop spans 15 amino acids. The germline V gene has CDR1 SGHAT and CDR2 FQNNGV. V dropped 1 base and J dropped 6; count of bases not matched to a gene: 1. CDR3 DNA sequence: TGTGCCAGCAGCTTAGTGGGACTAGCGGGAGGCGAGCAGTACGTC. Translating it yields CASSLVGLAGGEQYV.

V gene TRBV29-1 combines with J gene TRBJ1-2; D not resolved. Trimming took 1 base from V and 8 from J, leaving 14 bases between them. The CDR3 sequence is 13 residues long. Per the germline V gene, CDR1 is SQVTM and CDR2 is ANQGSEA. This chain's CDR3 is CSVEGSFAGGYTF. In DNA, the CDR3 is TGCAGCGTTGAAGGCAGTTTCGCGGGGGGCTACACCTTC. The full variable domain, completed using reference TRBV29-1 and TRBJ1-2, is SAVISQKPSRDICQRGTSLTIQCQVDSQVTMMFWYRQQPGQSLTLIATANQGSEATYESGFVIDKFPISRPNLTFSTLTVSNMSPEDSSIYLCSVEGSFAGGYTFGSGTRLTVV.

The rearrangement uses TRBV10-3 and TRBJ2-5; 9 nucleotides line up with TRBD1. V shed 6 bases and J 5 bases; nucleotides not matched to a gene: 7. This CDR3 has 14 amino acids. From germline, CDR1 is ENHRY and CDR2 SYGVKD. The CDR3 DNA is TGTGCCATCAGCAGGAACAGGGGGCAGGAGACCCAGTACTTC. Translated: CAISRNRGQETQYF.

V and J are TRBV18 and TRBJ2-1; a possible D gene is TRBD2 (6 bases). The CDR3 is made up of 15 amino acids. V was clipped by 6 bases and J by 4 bases, with 16 bases between them. Germline CDR1 is KGHSH and CDR2 is LQKENI. The CDR3 nucleotides read TGTGCCAGCTCCCCCCGGTTAGCGGCTTACAATGAGCAGTTCTTC. It encodes CASSPRLAAYNEQFF.

The chain combines TRBV11-3 with TRBJ1-1; D is undetermined. Per germline, CDR1 SGHNT and CDR2 YENEEA. The germline V and J ends were trimmed by 2 bases and 5 bases, with 9 bases remaining between them. The CDR3 runs 13 residues. CDR3 coding DNA: TGTGCCAGCAGCTTATTCCCAGAAACTGAAGCTTTCTTT. Translation gives CASSLFPETEAFF.

The chain employs TRBV5-1 and TRBJ2-1, with 14 bases fitting TRBD2. The CDR3 spans 18 residues. The J segment lost 8 bases and the V segment lost 1 base, leaving 11 bases of the junction unmatched. Germline values: CDR1 SGHRS, CDR2 YFSETQ. The CDR3 bases are TGCGCCAGCAGCTTGATGGGGACTAGCGGGAGAAAGAGGGATGAGCAGTTCTTC. Protein product: CASSLMGTSGRKRDEQFF.

The chain carries TRBV4-3 and TRBJ1-1, with D possibly matching TRBD1 (6 bases). Germline V gene data show CDR1 as LGHNA and CDR2 as YSLEER. The germline V and J ends were trimmed by 1 base and 0 bases, with 12 bases remaining between them. The CDR3 loop spans 16 amino acids. CDR3 protein: CASSQGDTYLNTEAFF. The DNA of the CDR3 is TGCGCCAGCAGCCAAGGGGACACTTATCTGAACACTGAAGCTTTCTTT.

This chain uses TRBV5-1 with TRBJ2-7, with D possibly being TRBD1 (5 bases). The V and J ends lost 0 bases and 5 bases respectively, with 18 bases between them. Looked up from germline, CDR1 is SGHRS and CDR2 is YFSETQ. The CDR3 length is 16 residues. CDR3 sequence (DNA): TGCGCCAGCAGCTTGGCCCCAACGGGTCTCAGGGACGAGCAGTACTTC. Amino acids: CASSLAPTGLRDEQYF.

V gene TRBV9 combines with J gene TRBJ2-1; 7 nucleotides align to TRBD2. V shed 7 bases and J 1 base; nucleotides not matched to a gene: 5. Germline V gene lookup returns CDR1 SGDLS and CDR2 YYNGEE. The CDR3 runs 14 residues. CDR3: CASSGGNSYNEQFF. The CDR3 nucleotides are TGTGCCAGCTCCGGGGGGAATTCCTACAATGAGCAGTTCTTC.

This clone turned up a few times. The chain couples TRBV2 to TRBJ1-5; D gene uncertain. From germline, CDR1 is SNHLY and CDR2 FYNNEI. Trimming shortened V by 6 bases and J by 3 bases, and 15 bases separated the two germline ends. This CDR3 is built from 15 residues. CDR3 protein: CASRVNLRNNQPQHF. The CDR3 DNA reads TGTGCCAGCAGAGTCAACCTCAGGAACAATCAGCCCCAGCATTTT.

This rearrangement joins TRBV10-3 to TRBJ2-3; TRBD2 agrees at 8 bases. This CDR3 contains 15 residues. Germline V lookup: CDR1 ENHRY, CDR2 SYGVKD. The junction had 10 bases not matched to a gene; V was cut back by 11 bases and J by 0 bases. CDR3 protein: CAGRTSRTSTDTQYF. CDR3 bases: TGTGCCGGACGGACTAGCCGAACTAGCACAGATACGCAGTATTTT.

The chain recombines TRBV19 with TRBJ1-5; no clear D gene. With 1 base removed from V and 0 bases from J, the gap between germline ends came to 10 bases. The CDR3 contains 16 residues. Germline assignment: CDR1 LNHDA and CDR2 SQIVND (reference sequence). The CDR3 DNA is TGTGCCAGTAGTATAGGTGGAGGGAATAGCAATCAGCCCCAGCATTTT. Amino acid sequence: CASSIGGGNSNQPQHF.

This clone was detected only once. The V gene is TRBV5-1, the J gene TRBJ1-3, with a possible D match to TRBD1 (6 bases). Germline loops: CDR1 SGHRS, CDR2 YFSETQ. Trimming cost V 4 bases and J 0 bases, with 11 bases left between them. CDR3 length equals 15 residues. In DNA, the CDR3 is TGCGCCAGCAGCGGCCAACAGGGCTCTGGAAACACCATATATTTT. Its protein product is CASSGQQGSGNTIYF.

This chain uses TRBV5-5 with TRBJ2-3, with 9 bases that match TRBD2. With 4 bases clipped from V and 5 bases from J, the junction kept 5 bases outside the gene matches. Germline CDR1 reads SGHKS; CDR2 reads YYEKEE (reference sequence). This CDR3 region has 14 residues. The CDR3 is CASSTAGGGDTQYF. DNA for the CDR3: TGTGCCAGCAGCACAGCGGGAGGCGGAGATACGCAGTATTTT. The variable domain in full, with the rest retrieved from reference TRBV5-5 and TRBJ2-3, is DAGVTQSPTHLIKTRGQQVTLRCSPISGHKSVSWYQQVLGQGPQFIFQYYEKEERGRGNFPDRFSARQFPNYSSELNVNALLLGDSALYLCASSTAGGGDTQYFGPGTRLTVL.

The chain carries TRBV7-2 and TRBJ1-4, with 10 bases matching TRBD1. Germline CDR1 SGHTA, CDR2 FQGNSA. The CDR3 is 14 amino acids. Unmatched junction bases numbered 9, after V lost 5 bases and J lost 12 bases. The CDR3 protein is CASSPGQGGGELFF. The CDR3 nucleotides read TGTGCCAGCAGCCCCGGACAGGGGGGTGGGGAACTGTTTTTT.